Listed below are T cell receptor beta chains from one sample, sequenced in a study of blood T cell repertoires in COVID-19. Profiled with immunoSEQ multiplex PCR; TCRdb holds only in-frame clones, not every one. The sample lists fewer than 100,000 clones, 65% to 90% seen once, with 3.8% in the top ten. Sequenced input: peripheral blood. Every receptor here comes from a man in his sixties with acute or convalescent COVID-19. CDR3s include the opening cysteine and the closing phenylalanine or tryptophan. A D gene is named only where the DNA matches it firmly. Where a row states a size, it is once, few, many or the class of an expanded clone; other rows omit it.

V gene: TRBV5-1; D gene: NA; clone size: NA; J gene: TRBJ2-5; CDR3 protein: CASSMDTQETQYF; CDR3 DNA: TGCGCCAGCAGCATGGACACCCAAGAGACCCAGTACTTC
V gene: TRBV5-1; D gene: TRBD1; clone size: once; J gene: TRBJ1-6; CDR3 protein: CASKTGDNSPLHF; CDR3 DNA: TGCGCCAGCAAAACAGGGGATAATTCACCCCTCCACTTT
V gene: TRBV7-3; D gene: NA; clone size: NA; J gene: TRBJ2-7; CDR3 protein: CASSSGGQASYEQYF; CDR3 DNA: TGTGCCAGCAGCTCCGGGGGGCAGGCCTCCTACGAGCAGTACTTC
V gene: TRBV10-3; D gene: TRBD1; clone size: NA; J gene: TRBJ1-2; CDR3 protein: CAISERKGAGGGYTF; CDR3 DNA: TGTGCCATCAGTGAGAGGAAGGGGGCGGGTGGTGGCTACACCTTC
V gene: TRBV7-9; D gene: NA; clone size: NA; J gene: TRBJ2-7; CDR3 protein: CASSFSIYEQYF; CDR3 DNA: TGTGCCAGCAGCTTTAGTATCTACGAGCAGTACTTC
V gene: TRBV11-2; D gene: NA; clone size: NA; J gene: TRBJ1-2; CDR3 protein: CASSLDSGGPYGYTF; CDR3 DNA: TGTGCCAGCAGCTTAGATTCGGGGGGCCCGTATGGCTACACCTTC
V gene: TRBV11-2; D gene: NA; clone size: NA; J gene: TRBJ2-4; CDR3 protein: CASSLGGDIQYF; CDR3 DNA: TGTGCCAGCAGCTTAGGGGGGGACATTCAGTACTTC
V gene: TRBV4-1; D gene: NA; clone size: NA; J gene: TRBJ2-5; CDR3 protein: CASSQQGLFQETQYF; CDR3 DNA: TGCGCCAGCAGCCAACAGGGGCTTTTCCAAGAGACCCAGTACTTC
V gene: TRBV5-4; D gene: NA; clone size: NA; J gene: TRBJ2-1; CDR3 protein: CASSLESAVGQFF; CDR3 DNA: TGTGCCAGCAGCTTGGAGTCTGCGGTCGGGCAGTTCTTC
V gene: TRBV27; D gene: TRBD1; clone size: NA; J gene: TRBJ2-7; CDR3 protein: CASSWDRDHEQYF; CDR3 DNA: TGTGCCAGCAGTTGGGACAGGGACCACGAGCAGTACTTC
V gene: TRBV5-1; D gene: NA; clone size: NA; J gene: TRBJ2-7; CDR3 protein: CASFSPQGHEQYF; CDR3 DNA: TGCGCCAGCTTCTCTCCACAGGGCCACGAGCAGTACTTC
V gene: TRBV10-3; D gene: NA; clone size: once; J gene: TRBJ2-2; CDR3 protein: CATLDYGNTGELFF; CDR3 DNA: TGTGCCACCCTGGACTACGGTAACACCGGGGAGCTGTTTTTT
V gene: TRBV3-1/TRBV3-2; D gene: NA; clone size: NA; J gene: TRBJ1-3; CDR3 protein: CASSPRTAGNTIYF; CDR3 DNA: TGTGCCAGCAGCCCCCGAACGGCTGGAAACACCATATATTTT
V gene: TRBV11-2; D gene: TRBD2; clone size: NA; J gene: TRBJ2-3; CDR3 protein: CASSSSGGTDTQYF; CDR3 DNA: TGTGCCAGCAGCTCTAGCGGGGGGACAGATACGCAGTATTTT
V gene: TRBV5-8; D gene: TRBD1; clone size: NA; J gene: TRBJ2-1; CDR3 protein: CASSLGTGTAFYNEQFF; CDR3 DNA: TGTGCCAGCAGCTTGGGCACCGGGACAGCATTCTACAATGAGCAGTTCTTC
V gene: TRBV4-3; D gene: TRBD1; clone size: NA; J gene: TRBJ2-3; CDR3 protein: CASSQRTGGSTDTQYF; CDR3 DNA: TGCGCCAGCAGCCAACGGACAGGGGGGAGCACAGATACGCAGTATTTT
V gene: TRBV19; D gene: TRBD1; clone size: NA; J gene: TRBJ2-3; CDR3 protein: CASSRTTGVGSTDTQYF; CDR3 DNA: TGTGCCAGTAGTCGGACCACAGGGGTAGGTAGCACAGATACGCAGTATTTT
V gene: TRBV18; D gene: NA; clone size: NA; J gene: TRBJ1-2; CDR3 protein: CASSPPAGDGYTF; CDR3 DNA: TGTGCCAGCTCACCCCCTGCAGGGGACGGCTACACCTTC
V gene: TRBV5-1; D gene: TRBD1; clone size: NA; J gene: TRBJ1-4; CDR3 protein: CASRFQTGTEKLFF; CDR3 DNA: TGCGCCAGCAGGTTCCAGACAGGGACTGAAAAACTGTTTTTT
V gene: TRBV11-3; D gene: NA; clone size: NA; J gene: TRBJ2-3; CDR3 protein: CASSLSRAADTQYF; CDR3 DNA: TGTGCCAGCAGCTTGTCAAGAGCCGCAGATACGCAGTATTTT
V gene: TRBV4-1; D gene: NA; clone size: NA; J gene: TRBJ1-5; CDR3 protein: CASSQDGQGSLDQPQHF; CDR3 DNA: TGCGCCAGCAGCCAAGATGGGCAGGGGAGTTTGGATCAGCCCCAGCATTTT
V gene: TRBV2; D gene: TRBD1; clone size: NA; J gene: TRBJ1-6; CDR3 protein: CAKGTANNSPLHF; CDR3 DNA: TGTGCCAAGGGGACAGCGAATAATTCACCCCTCCACTTT